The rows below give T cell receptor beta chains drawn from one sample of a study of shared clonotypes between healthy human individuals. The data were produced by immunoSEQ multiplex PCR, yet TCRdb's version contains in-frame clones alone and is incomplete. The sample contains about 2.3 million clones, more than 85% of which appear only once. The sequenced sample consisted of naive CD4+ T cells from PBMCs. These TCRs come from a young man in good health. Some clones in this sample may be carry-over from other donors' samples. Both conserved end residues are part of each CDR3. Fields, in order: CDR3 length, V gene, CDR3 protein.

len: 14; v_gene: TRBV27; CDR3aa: CASSPRGFNYGYTF
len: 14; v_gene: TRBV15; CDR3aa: CATSRGRRGETQYF
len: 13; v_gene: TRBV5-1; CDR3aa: CASSGDIGGEQFF
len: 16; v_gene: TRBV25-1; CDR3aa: CASSRTLGTASSPLHF
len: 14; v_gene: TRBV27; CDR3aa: CASSLRRGRGGYTF
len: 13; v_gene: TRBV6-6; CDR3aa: CASRSDDYNEQFF
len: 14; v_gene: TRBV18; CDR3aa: CASSPLQTNTEAFF
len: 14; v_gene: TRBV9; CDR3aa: CASSVGAGWETQYF
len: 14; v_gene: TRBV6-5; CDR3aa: CASSPKGVNTEAFF
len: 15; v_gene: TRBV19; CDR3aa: CASSLPGQGGTEAFF
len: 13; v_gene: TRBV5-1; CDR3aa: CASSLGLINEQFF
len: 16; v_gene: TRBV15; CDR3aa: CATSRVVGQGGQPQHF
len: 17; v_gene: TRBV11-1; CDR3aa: CASSLVPTGDFYNEQFF
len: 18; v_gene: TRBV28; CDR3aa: CASSFFLAGGQIYNEQFF
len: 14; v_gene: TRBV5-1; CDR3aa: CASSPILHTGELFF
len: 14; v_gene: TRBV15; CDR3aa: CATSRGGPENIQYF
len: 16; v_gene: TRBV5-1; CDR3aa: CASSLDRAAGANVLTF
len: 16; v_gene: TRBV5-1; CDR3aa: CASSFGQGATNEKLFF
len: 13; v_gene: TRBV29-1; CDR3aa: CSVETVVDTEAFF
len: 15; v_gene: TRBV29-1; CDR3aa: CSVPGLAGVSNEQFF
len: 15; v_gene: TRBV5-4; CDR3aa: CASSLQRGSSYEQYF
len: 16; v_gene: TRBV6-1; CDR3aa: CASSERKTDRTDTQYF
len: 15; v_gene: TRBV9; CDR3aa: CASSVGTASYNEQFF
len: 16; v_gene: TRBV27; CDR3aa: CASSLGWGATSYEQYF
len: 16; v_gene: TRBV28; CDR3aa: CASSRGDATPNYGYTF
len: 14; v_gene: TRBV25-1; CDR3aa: CASRGSGQSNEQFF
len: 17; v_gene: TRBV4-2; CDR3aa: CASSQEGLSGALNEQFF
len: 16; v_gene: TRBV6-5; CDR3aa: CASSYSSSGGRVGQYF
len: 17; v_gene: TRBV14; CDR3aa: CASSQGTSGREEETQYF
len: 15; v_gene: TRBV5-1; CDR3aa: CASSPTGRGTDTQYF
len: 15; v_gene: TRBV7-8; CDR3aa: CASSLALRTGYEQYF